This T cell receptor beta chain was identified during a study of shared clonotypes between healthy human individuals. There are 15 residues in the CDR3. In germline, CDR1 is LNHNV, CDR2 YYDKDF (reference sequence). The J segment lost 0 bases and the V segment lost 5 bases, leaving 6 bases of the junction unmatched. Broader study findings: Inspection by rarefaction showed sorted-subset sequencing to be incomplete despite large depth.

Worth noting for this clone: The antigen is not known.

Assay used: immunoSEQ multiplex PCR; TCRdb lists only in-frame clones, some missing. Of approximately 1,500,000 clones in the sample, around 98% are singletons; the top ten hold roughly 0.42%. V usage is TRBV15 and J usage is TRBJ1-1, with 7 bases aligning to TRBD1. The clonotype was recovered from a man aged 25 to 40 in good health. Sequencing was carried out using naive CD4+ T cells sorted from blood. Subset meaning: CD45RA+ positively selected. The CDR3 nucleotides read TGTGCCACCAGCGAGGCTACAGGGGTGAACACTGAAGCTTTCTTT. It is translated as CATSEATGVNTEAFF.